A single sample gave rise to the 23 T cell receptor beta chains below, sequenced in a study of shared clonotypes between healthy human individuals. Only CD45RO-negative cells positively selected for CCR7 counted as naive CD8 cells, so terminally differentiated effector memory CD45RA+ cells were excluded. The data were produced by immunoSEQ multiplex PCR, yet TCRdb's version contains in-frame clones alone and is incomplete. The repertoire holds about 590,000 clones, nearly 97% seen once, with around 0.11% in the top ten. Sequenced material: naive CD8+ T cells sorted from blood. These receptors were obtained from a woman aged 25 to 39 in good health.

This chain uses TRBV28 with TRBJ2-2; 9 nucleotides agree with TRBD2. Losses at the gene ends were 1 base for V and 0 bases for J; bases not matched to a gene: 12. This CDR3 contains 20 residues. Germline CDR1 reads MDHEN; CDR2 reads SYDVKM. In DNA, the CDR3 is TGTGCCAGCAGTTTATCCCCACGGATAGCGGGAGTAGCGAACACCGGGGAGCTGTTTTTT. Protein sequence: CASSLSPRIAGVANTGELFF.

DNA of the CDR3: TGTGCCAGCAGCTCACGCCCCAGCGGGAGTGAGGGTTCCTACGAGCAGTACTTC. Its protein product is CASSSRPSGSEGSYEQYF. This chain uses TRBV7-8 with TRBJ2-7; 8 positions agree with TRBD2. The V segment lost 4 bases and the J segment 1 base; nucleotides outside the gene matches: 15. Germline V gene sequence: CDR1 SGHVS, CDR2 FQNEAQ. The CDR3 has 18 residues. Using reference TRBV7-8 and TRBJ2-7 for the parts outside the CDR3, the full variable domain is GAGVSQSPRYKVAKRGQDVALRCDPISGHVSLFWYQQALGQGPEFLTYFQNEAQLDKSGLPSDRFFAERPEGSVSTLKIQRTQQEDSAVYLCASSSRPSGSEGSYEQYFGPGTRLTVT.

The V call is TRBV16, the J call TRBJ2-7; D is uncertain. The V gene lost 1 base and the J gene lost 4 bases, with 8 bases spanning the gap. CDR1 and CDR2 (germline): KGHSY, FQNENV. The length of the CDR3 is 13 residues. The CDR3 nucleotides read TGTGCCAGCAGCCAATTAGAATCTTACGAGCAGTACTTC. This encodes CASSQLESYEQYF.

The chain uses TRBV2 and TRBJ1-4; unclear D gene. Germline V gene sequence: CDR1 SNHLY, CDR2 FYNNEI. V lost 6 bases, J lost 8 bases, and 7 bases lay in between. The CDR3 length is 11 residues. The CDR3 protein is CASRTDEKLFF. Written as DNA, the CDR3 is TGTGCCAGCAGGACCGACGAAAAACTGTTTTTT.

The V call is TRBV11-2, the J call TRBJ2-7; tentatively, D is TRBD2 (5 bases). The CDR3 totals 13 residues. The germline CDR1 and CDR2 sequences are SGHAT and FQNNGV. Between the trimmed V and J ends, which lost 1 base and 5 bases, there was a span of 9 bases. The CDR3 reads CASSLGEGHEQYF. The CDR3 coding sequence is TGTGCCAGCAGCTTAGGAGAGGGCCACGAGCAGTACTTC.

The rearrangement links TRBV9 to TRBJ1-2; D may be TRBD1 (6 bases). CDR1 and CDR2 (germline): SGDLS, YYNGEE. The ends were cut back, 4 bases at V and 4 bases at J, with 11 bases in the middle. CDR3 length: 13 amino acids. The CDR3 loop is CASSSQGPYGYTF. In DNA form, the CDR3 reads TGTGCCAGCAGCTCACAGGGCCCCTATGGCTACACCTTC.

The gene calls are TRBV27 and TRBJ2-1, with TRBD1 identical over 10 bases. CDR1 and CDR2 from the germline V gene are MNHEY and SMNVEV (reference sequence). The length of the CDR3 is 14 residues. V was clipped by 7 bases and J by 8 bases; unmatched bases: 8. CDR3 in DNA: TGTGCCAGCAAACCGGGACAGGGGATAGATGAGCAGTTCTTC. This codes for CASKPGQGIDEQFF.

This chain links TRBV6-1 with TRBJ2-5; 11 bases align to TRBD2. Trimming at V came to 6 bases and at J to 1 base, leaving 10 bases not matched to a gene. The CDR3 consists of 17 residues. The germline V gene encodes CDR1 MNHNS and CDR2 SASEGT. CDR3 in amino acids: CASSEYLAGGLQETQYF. The CDR3 coding sequence is TGTGCCAGCAGCGAATATCTAGCGGGAGGACTCCAAGAGACCCAGTACTTC.

V is TRBV28 and J is TRBJ1-5; D not certain. The CDR3 has 14 residues. Trimming pared 3 bases from V and 0 bases from J, leaving 6 bases between. The germline V gene encodes CDR1 MDHEN and CDR2 SYDVKM. This CDR3 reads CASSFFGSNQPQHF. CDR3 nucleotide sequence: TGTGCCAGCAGTTTTTTCGGTAGCAATCAGCCCCAGCATTTT. Together with reference TRBV28 and TRBJ1-5, the CDR3 gives the full variable domain: DVKVTQSSRYLVKRTGEKVFLECVQDMDHENMFWYRQDPGLGLRLIYFSYDVKMKEKGDIPEGYSVSREKKERFSLILESASTNQTSMYLCASSFFGSNQPQHFGDGTRLSIL.

The rearrangement links TRBV27 to TRBJ2-7; no reliable D call. This CDR3 comprises 15 residues. Germline CDR1 is MNHEY and CDR2 is SMNVEV (reference sequence). V was clipped by 5 bases and J by 1 base, with 15 bases between them. For the CDR3, the DNA is TGTGCCAGCAGTCCCTTAGCAGGAGCGTCCTACGAGCAGTACTTC. It is translated as CASSPLAGASYEQYF.

This sequence joins TRBV19 and TRBJ2-7; 9 bases map to TRBD2. The CDR3 has 15 residues. CDR1 and CDR2 from the germline V gene are LNHDA and SQIVND (reference sequence). Unmatched junction bases numbered 9, after V lost 6 bases and J lost 3 bases. CDR3 protein: CASSHRASGNYEQYF. The CDR3 region has the DNA TGTGCCAGTAGCCATCGGGCTAGCGGGAACTACGAGCAGTACTTC.

The chain uses TRBV6-6 and TRBJ2-3, with 8 nucleotides matching TRBD2. The trim removed 1 base at V and 2 bases at J, leaving 2 bases unmatched. CDR3 length: 15 residues. Germline V gene data show CDR1 as MNHNY and CDR2 as SVGAGI (reference sequence). Here the CDR3 DNA reads TGTGCCAGCAGTTACTTAGCGGGGATCACAGATACGCAGTATTTT. Its protein is CASSYLAGITDTQYF.

The chain has TRBV5-4 and TRBJ2-1; D may match TRBD1 or TRBD2 (5 bases each). The CDR3 loop spans 11 amino acids. V lost 7 bases and J 10 bases, leaving 12 bases between the germline ends. Germline assignment: CDR1 SGHNT and CDR2 YYREEE (reference sequence). The DNA of the CDR3 is TGTGCCAGCGCCAAGGGGACGGAGCAGTTCTTC. Its protein product is CASAKGTEQFF. The variable domain in full, completed from reference TRBV5-4 and TRBJ2-1, reads ETGVTQSPTHLIKTRGQQVTLRCSSQSGHNTVSWYQQALGQGPQFIFQYYREEENGRGNFPPRFSGLQFPNYSSELNVNALELDDSALYLCASAKGTEQFFGPGTRLTVL.

The rearrangement joins TRBV6-5 to TRBJ2-1; 10 bases agree with TRBD2. The CDR3 is 15 residues long. Germline CDR1 is MNHEY and CDR2 is SVGAGI. With 5 bases clipped from V and 2 bases from J, the junction kept 3 bases outside the gene matches. The CDR3 coding sequence is TGTGCCAGCAGTGCTAGCGGGAGTCCCTACAATGAGCAGTTCTTC. This encodes CASSASGSPYNEQFF.

The chain joins TRBV10-2 to TRBJ1-2; D remains ambiguous. The CDR3 is 17 residues long. Germline lookup yields CDR1 WSHSY and CDR2 SAAADI. The germline V and J ends were trimmed by 3 bases and 4 bases, with 21 bases remaining between them. Written as DNA, the CDR3 is TGCGCCAGCAGTGAAAATCCAGAGACCGACACTGGCTATGGCTACACCTTC. This translates into CASSENPETDTGYGYTF.

This clone showed up just once. The rearrangement uses TRBV11-2 and TRBJ1-1; no clear D gene. The germline gives CDR1 SGHAT, CDR2 FQNNGV. The V end lost 0 bases, the J end lost 11 bases, and 13 bases lay between the germline ends. This CDR3 is built from 13 residues. CDR3 loop: CASSLEVRPEAFF. CDR3 in DNA: TGTGCCAGCAGCTTAGAAGTCAGGCCGGAGGCTTTCTTT. The full variable domain, its missing parts supplied by reference TRBV11-2 and TRBJ1-1, is EAGVAQSPRYKIIEKRQSVAFWCNPISGHATLYWYQQILGQGPKLLIQFQNNGVVDDSQLPKDRFSAERLKGVDSTLKIQPAKLEDSAVYLCASSLEVRPEAFFGQGTRLTVV.

With regard to this clone: This sample includes further DNA sequences coding for the same CDR3. The chain recombines TRBV19 with TRBJ2-7; D possibly matches TRBD1 or TRBD2 (5 bases each). V dropped 11 bases and J dropped 0 bases, with 8 bases sitting between them. The germline V gene encodes CDR1 LNHDA and CDR2 SQIVND (reference sequence). This CDR3 is built from 11 residues. CDR3 residues: CASGSSYEQYF. DNA for the CDR3: TGTGCCTCAGGGAGCTCCTACGAGCAGTACTTC.

The CDR3 spells CASSEGNRVGEQYF. Here the CDR3 DNA reads TGTGCCAGCAGTGAAGGAAACAGGGTAGGCGAGCAGTACTTC. The genes are TRBV2 and TRBJ2-7, with a tentative D call TRBD1 (6 bases). The CDR3 is 14 residues long. Between the trimmed V and J ends, which lost 1 base and 6 bases, there was a span of 13 bases. The germline V gene has CDR1 SNHLY and CDR2 FYNNEI.

The V gene is TRBV15, the J gene TRBJ1-5; D gene uncertain. The germline V gene encodes CDR1 LNHNV and CDR2 YYDKDF (reference sequence). Trimming stripped 0 bases from V and 0 bases from J, with 6 bases between. This CDR3 region has 15 residues. The CDR3 protein is CATSREWVSNQPQHF. CDR3 in DNA: TGTGCCACCAGCAGAGAATGGGTTAGCAATCAGCCCCAGCATTTT.

The chain has TRBV10-1 and TRBJ2-7; D gene uncertain. The V and J ends lost 3 bases and 5 bases respectively, with 14 bases between them. Germline CDR1 reads WNHNN; CDR2 reads SYGVQD (reference sequence). The CDR3 length is 14 residues. The CDR3 is CASSESQSVHEQYF. CDR3 DNA: TGCGCCAGCAGTGAATCACAGTCCGTGCACGAGCAGTACTTC.

The V gene is TRBV7-2, the J gene TRBJ2-7; no definite D call. The CDR3 sequence is 11 residues long. V was shortened by 5 bases and J by 6 bases, with 8 bases between the two germline ends. Germline loops: CDR1 SGHTA, CDR2 FQGNSA. CDR3 region: CASSIGREQYF. CDR3 nucleotides: TGTGCCAGCAGCATAGGACGCGAGCAGTACTTC.

The DNA of the CDR3 is TGCGCCAGCAGTGACCGCTATAGCGGGAGGGAGACCCAGTACTTC. Translating gives CASSDRYSGRETQYF. This chain connects TRBV10-1 to TRBJ2-5, with 10 bases that match TRBD2. Germline V gene data show CDR1 as WNHNN and CDR2 as SYGVQD (reference sequence). With V trimmed by 3 bases and J by 5 bases, 6 bases remained unmatched. The CDR3 sequence is 15 residues long.

A note on this clone: Other DNA sequences in the same sample also yield this CDR3. The chain carries TRBV27 and TRBJ2-7, with unresolved D. The V end was cut by 3 bases, the J end by 7 bases, with 10 bases between. Germline V gene lookup returns CDR1 MNHEY and CDR2 SMNVEV (reference sequence). The length of the CDR3 is 12 residues. The CDR3 sequence is CASSLSGLEQYF. The CDR3 DNA is TGTGCCAGCAGTTTGAGTGGTTTGGAGCAGTACTTC.